The 9 T cell receptor beta chains in this list originate from one sample, sequenced in a study of CD8+ T cells in alopecia areata. Reverse transcribed after extraction, RNA yielded cDNA as the sequencing template. Clones were sequenced by immunoSEQ multiplex PCR, and TCRdb holds only the in-frame ones, with some missing. The table includes more than 200,000 clones, approximately 70% detected once. Treatment indicated: oral pan-JAK inhibitor, 5-10 mg twice daily. Sequencing was performed on CD4+ T cells sorted from blood, taken between weeks 43 and 45, from a patient treated with tofacitinib. Receptors originate from a human donor with alopecia areata.

The chain carries TRBV29-1 and TRBJ1-5; possibly TRBD1 for D (5 bases). Germline lookup yields CDR1 SQVTM and CDR2 ANQGSEA. The CDR3 extends over 13 amino acids. Trimming took 7 bases from V and 8 from J, leaving 18 bases between them. The CDR3 nucleotides read TGCAGCGCCCTGGGGAGGGCGGGGGAGCCCCAGCATTTT. Translation: CSALGRAGEPQHF.

The chain carries TRBV4-3 and TRBJ1-2; 7 positions agree with TRBD1. Per germline, CDR1 LGHNA and CDR2 YSLEER. The CDR3 has 14 amino acids. Trimming took 2 bases from V and 7 from J; bases not matched to a gene: 7. DNA for the CDR3: TGCGCCAGCAGCCAATCTAGGGGGCTGAGTGGCTACACCTTC. Its translation is CASSQSRGLSGYTF.

The CDR3 bases are TGTGCCACCAGCAGAGAAACAGTAGTTAATGGCTACACCTTC. Translated: CATSRETVVNGYTF. This chain links TRBV15 with TRBJ1-2, with D unclear. This CDR3 has 14 amino acids. Germline CDR1 is LNHNV and CDR2 is YYDKDF (reference sequence). Trimming stripped 0 bases from V and 6 bases from J, with 11 bases between.

CDR3: CASNPGNTYEQYF. The DNA for the CDR3 is TGTGCCAGCAATCCGGGAAATACCTACGAGCAGTACTTC. The gene calls are TRBV6-1 and TRBJ2-7; perhaps TRBD2 as D (5 bases). Trimming left V 7 bases short and J 2 bases short, with 12 bases between. The CDR3 contains 13 residues. CDR1 and CDR2 (germline): MNHNS, SASEGT.

The chain has TRBV29-1 and TRBJ1-1; maybe TRBD1 (6 bases). The CDR3 runs to 12 residues. Per germline, CDR1 SQVTM and CDR2 ANQGSEA. V lost 7 bases and J lost 2, with 11 bases in between. The CDR3 reads CSAWGANTEAFF. CDR3 DNA sequence: TGCAGCGCTTGGGGGGCAAACACTGAAGCTTTCTTT.

This chain uses TRBV6-6 with TRBJ1-2; 7 nucleotides match TRBD1. Trimming cost V 8 bases and J 0 bases; bases outside gene matches: 3. The CDR3 is 13 amino acids. Germline V gives CDR1 MNHNY, CDR2 SVGAGI (reference sequence). CDR3 in amino acids: CASWDRTNYGYTF. The CDR3, as DNA: TGTGCCAGCTGGGACAGAACTAACTATGGCTACACCTTC.

The J gene is TRBJ1-5, the V gene TRBV29-1; D is possibly TRBD1 (5 bases). The CDR3 runs to 13 residues. V lost 6 bases, J lost 1 base, and 10 bases lay in between. Germline assignment: CDR1 SQVTM and CDR2 ANQGSEA. This chain's CDR3 is CSVRGGSNQPQHF. The CDR3, as DNA: TGCAGCGTAAGGGGAGGGAGCAATCAGCCCCAGCATTTT.

J is TRBJ1-2 and V is TRBV29-1; D might be TRBD1 (6 bases). The CDR3 loop spans 12 amino acids. The V end lost 7 bases, the J end lost 7 bases, and 16 bases lay between the germline ends. Germline V CDR1 and CDR2: SQVTM, ANQGSEA. CDR3: CSARGGDSGYTF. DNA of the CDR3: TGCAGCGCCCGAGGGGGGGATAGTGGCTACACCTTC.

The genes are TRBV28 and TRBJ1-1; possibly TRBD1 for D (5 bases). Trimming pared 7 bases from V and 5 bases from J, leaving 14 bases between. The length of the CDR3 is 13 residues. Germline CDR1 MDHEN, CDR2 SYDVKM. CDR3 region: CASTPYRTTEAFF. In DNA, the CDR3 is TGTGCCAGCACCCCTTACAGGACAACTGAAGCTTTCTTT. Full variable domain (rest looked up from reference TRBV28 and TRBJ1-1): DVKVTQSSRYLVKRTGEKVFLECVQDMDHENMFWYRQDPGLGLRLIYFSYDVKMKEKGDIPEGYSVSREKKERFSLILESASTNQTSMYLCASTPYRTTEAFFGQGTRLTVV.